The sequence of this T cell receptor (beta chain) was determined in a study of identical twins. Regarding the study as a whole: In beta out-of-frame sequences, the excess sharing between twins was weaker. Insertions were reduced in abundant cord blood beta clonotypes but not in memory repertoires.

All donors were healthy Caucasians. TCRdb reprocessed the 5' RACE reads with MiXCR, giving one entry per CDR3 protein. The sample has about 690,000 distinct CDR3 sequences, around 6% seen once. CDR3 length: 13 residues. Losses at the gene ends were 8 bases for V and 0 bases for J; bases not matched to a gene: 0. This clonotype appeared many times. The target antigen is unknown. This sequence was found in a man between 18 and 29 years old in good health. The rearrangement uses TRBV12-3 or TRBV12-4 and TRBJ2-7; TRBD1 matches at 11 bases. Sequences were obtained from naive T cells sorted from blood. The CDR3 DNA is TGTGCCAGCGGACAGGGGGCCTCCTACGAGCAGTACTTC. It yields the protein CASGQGASYEQYF.